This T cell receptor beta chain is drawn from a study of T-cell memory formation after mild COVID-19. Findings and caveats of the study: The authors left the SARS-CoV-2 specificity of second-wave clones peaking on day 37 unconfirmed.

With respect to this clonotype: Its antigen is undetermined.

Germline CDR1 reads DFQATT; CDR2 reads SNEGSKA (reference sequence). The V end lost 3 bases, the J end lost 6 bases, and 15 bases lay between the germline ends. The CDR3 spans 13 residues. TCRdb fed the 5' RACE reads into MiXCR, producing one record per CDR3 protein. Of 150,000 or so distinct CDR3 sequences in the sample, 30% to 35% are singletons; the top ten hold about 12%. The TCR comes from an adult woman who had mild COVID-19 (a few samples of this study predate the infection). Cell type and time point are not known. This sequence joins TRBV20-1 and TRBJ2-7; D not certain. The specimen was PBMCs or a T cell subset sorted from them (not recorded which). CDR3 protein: CSARSVAGTEQYF. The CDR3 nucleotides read TGCAGTGCTAGGTCAGTGGCCGGCACCGAGCAGTACTTC.